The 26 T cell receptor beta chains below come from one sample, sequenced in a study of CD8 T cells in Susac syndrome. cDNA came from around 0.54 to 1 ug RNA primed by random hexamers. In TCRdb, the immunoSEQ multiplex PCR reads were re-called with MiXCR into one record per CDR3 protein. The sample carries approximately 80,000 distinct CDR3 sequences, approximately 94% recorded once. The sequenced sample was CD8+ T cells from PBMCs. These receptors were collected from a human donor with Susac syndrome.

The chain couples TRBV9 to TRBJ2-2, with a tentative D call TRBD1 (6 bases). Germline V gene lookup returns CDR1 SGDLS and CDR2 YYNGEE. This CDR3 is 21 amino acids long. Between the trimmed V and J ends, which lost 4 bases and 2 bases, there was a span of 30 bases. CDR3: CASSPTPFGDYRERNTGELFF. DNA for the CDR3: TGTGCCAGCAGCCCAACCCCCTTTGGAGATTACAGGGAGAGAAACACCGGGGAGCTGTTTTTT.

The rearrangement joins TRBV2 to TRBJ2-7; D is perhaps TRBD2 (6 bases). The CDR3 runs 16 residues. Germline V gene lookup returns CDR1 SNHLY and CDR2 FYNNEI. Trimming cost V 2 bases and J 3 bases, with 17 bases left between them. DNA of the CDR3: TGTGCCAGCAGTGAAAGCGTGGGGGGATCCATCTACGAGCAGTACTTC. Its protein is CASSESVGGSIYEQYF.

The CDR3 is CASSRGDVYEQYF. DNA for the CDR3: TGTGCCAGCAGCCGTGGGGATGTCTACGAGCAGTACTTC. The chain links TRBV9 to TRBJ2-7; D remains ambiguous. Germline CDR1 is SGDLS and CDR2 is YYNGEE. The CDR3 has 13 amino acids. V was trimmed by 4 bases and J by 3 bases, leaving 11 bases between them.

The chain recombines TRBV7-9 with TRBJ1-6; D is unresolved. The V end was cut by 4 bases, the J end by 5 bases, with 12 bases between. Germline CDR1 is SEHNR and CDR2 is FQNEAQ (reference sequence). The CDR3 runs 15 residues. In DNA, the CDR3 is TGTGCCAGCAGCTCCTGGACCCAGCATAATTCACCCCTCCACTTT. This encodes CASSSWTQHNSPLHF.

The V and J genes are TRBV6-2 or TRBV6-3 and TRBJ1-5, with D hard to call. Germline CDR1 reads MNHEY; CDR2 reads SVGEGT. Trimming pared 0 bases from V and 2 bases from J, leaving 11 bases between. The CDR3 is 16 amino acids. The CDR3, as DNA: TGTGCCAGCAGTTACTCGCGGGAGGGTGGCAATCAGCCCCAGCATTTT. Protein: CASSYSREGGNQPQHF.

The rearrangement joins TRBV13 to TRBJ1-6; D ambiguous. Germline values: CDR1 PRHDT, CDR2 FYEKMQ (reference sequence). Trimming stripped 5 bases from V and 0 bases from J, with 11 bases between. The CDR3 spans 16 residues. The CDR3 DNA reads TGTGCCAGCAGCACCCATGGGAGCTCCTATAATTCACCCCTCCACTTT. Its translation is CASSTHGSSYNSPLHF.

The CDR3 sequence is CASSGEGREKLFF. Written as DNA, the CDR3 is TGTGCCAGCAGCGGGGAAGGGCGAGAAAAACTGTTTTTT. This chain links TRBV7-9 with TRBJ1-4; D unclear. CDR3 length: 13 residues. Germline V CDR1 and CDR2: SEHNR, FQNEAQ (reference sequence). Trimming removed 5 bases at V and 8 bases at J, with 12 bases between.

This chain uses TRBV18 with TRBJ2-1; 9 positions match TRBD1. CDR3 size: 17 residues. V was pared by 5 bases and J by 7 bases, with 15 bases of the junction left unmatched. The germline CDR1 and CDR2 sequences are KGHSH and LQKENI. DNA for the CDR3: TGTGCCAGCTCAGACTTCTTATTCCGGGACAGGGTGAATGAGCAGTTCTTC. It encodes CASSDFLFRDRVNEQFF.

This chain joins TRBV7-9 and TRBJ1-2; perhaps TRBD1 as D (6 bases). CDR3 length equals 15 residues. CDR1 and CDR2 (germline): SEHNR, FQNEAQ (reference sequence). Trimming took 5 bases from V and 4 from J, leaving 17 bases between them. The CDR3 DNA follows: TGTGCCAGCAGCGGGGGACACGCATACACCTATGGCTACACCTTC. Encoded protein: CASSGGHAYTYGYTF.

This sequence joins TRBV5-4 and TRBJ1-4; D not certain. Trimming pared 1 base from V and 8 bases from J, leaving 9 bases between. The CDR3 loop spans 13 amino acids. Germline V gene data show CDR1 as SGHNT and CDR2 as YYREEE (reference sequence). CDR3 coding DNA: TGTGCCAGCAGCTTGAGAGGTCGCGAAAAACTGTTTTTT. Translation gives CASSLRGREKLFF.

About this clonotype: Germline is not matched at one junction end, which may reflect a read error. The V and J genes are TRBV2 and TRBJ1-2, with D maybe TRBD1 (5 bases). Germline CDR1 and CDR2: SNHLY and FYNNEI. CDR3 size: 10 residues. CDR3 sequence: CASSGGRTLF. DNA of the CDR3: TGTGCCAGCAGTGGGGGACGGACCCTCTTC.

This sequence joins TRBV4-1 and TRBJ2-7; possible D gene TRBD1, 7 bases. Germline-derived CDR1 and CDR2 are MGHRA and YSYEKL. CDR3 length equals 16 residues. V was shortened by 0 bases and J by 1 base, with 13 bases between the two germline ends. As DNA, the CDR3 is TGCGCCAGCAGCCAAGAGGGGAGGACAGGATCCTACGAGCAGTACTTC. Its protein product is CASSQEGRTGSYEQYF.

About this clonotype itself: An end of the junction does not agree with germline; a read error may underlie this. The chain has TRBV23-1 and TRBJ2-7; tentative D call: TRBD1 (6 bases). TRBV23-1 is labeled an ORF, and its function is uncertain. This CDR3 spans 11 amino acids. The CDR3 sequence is CASREGGWVNF. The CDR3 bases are TGCGCCAGCAGAGAAGGGGGTTGGGTGAACTTC.

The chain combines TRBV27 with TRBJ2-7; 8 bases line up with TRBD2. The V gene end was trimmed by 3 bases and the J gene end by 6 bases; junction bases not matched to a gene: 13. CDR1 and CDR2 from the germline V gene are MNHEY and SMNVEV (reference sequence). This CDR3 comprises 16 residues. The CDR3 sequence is CASSLSRGGPSGEQYF. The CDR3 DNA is TGTGCCAGCAGTTTGTCTCGCGGGGGGCCGTCGGGCGAGCAGTACTTC.

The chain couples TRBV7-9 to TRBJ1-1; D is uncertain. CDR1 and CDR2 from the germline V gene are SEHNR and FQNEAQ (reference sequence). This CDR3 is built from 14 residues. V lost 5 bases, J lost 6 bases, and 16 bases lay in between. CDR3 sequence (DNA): TGTGCCAGCAGCCCACGGGTGGGATGGCCTGAAGCTTTCTTT. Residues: CASSPRVGWPEAFF.

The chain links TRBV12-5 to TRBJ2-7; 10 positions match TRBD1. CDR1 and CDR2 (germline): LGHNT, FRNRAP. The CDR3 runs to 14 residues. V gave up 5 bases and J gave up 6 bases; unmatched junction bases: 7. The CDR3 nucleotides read TGTGCTAGTGGTCCCGGGACAGGGGATAGCGAGCAGTACTTC. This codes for CASGPGTGDSEQYF. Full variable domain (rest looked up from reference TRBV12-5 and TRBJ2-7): DARVTQTPRHKVTEMGQEVTMRCQPILGHNTVFWYRQTMMQGLELLAYFRNRAPLDDSGMPKDRFSAEMPDATLATLKIQPSEPRDSAVYFCASGPGTGDSEQYFGPGTRLTVT.

The CDR3 nucleotides read TGTGCCACCAGCCCCCCGAAGAGGTCTAGCACAGATACGCAGTATTTT. This codes for CATSPPKRSSTDTQYF. The J gene is TRBJ2-3, the V gene TRBV24-1, with D uncertain. CDR1 KGHDR and CDR2 SFDVKD come from the germline V gene. The CDR3 contains 16 residues. The ends were cut back, 7 bases at V and 0 bases at J, with 16 bases in the middle.

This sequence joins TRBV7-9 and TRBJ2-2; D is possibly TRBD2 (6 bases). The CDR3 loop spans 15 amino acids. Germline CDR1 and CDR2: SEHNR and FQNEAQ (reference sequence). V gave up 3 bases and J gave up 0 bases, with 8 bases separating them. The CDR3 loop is CASSFGDSNTGELFF. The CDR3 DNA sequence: TGTGCCAGCAGCTTTGGGGACTCGAACACCGGGGAGCTGTTTTTT.

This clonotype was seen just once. This CDR3 is CASSQATDRNYGYTF. In nucleotides, the CDR3 is TGTGCCAGCAGCCAAGCGACTGACAGGAACTATGGCTACACCTTC. The chain has TRBV3-1 and TRBJ1-2; D might be TRBD1 (6 bases). V lost 1 base and J 2 bases, leaving 11 bases between the germline ends. Germline V gene lookup returns CDR1 LGHDT and CDR2 YNNKEL (reference sequence). The CDR3 sequence is 15 residues long. Together with reference TRBV3-1 and TRBJ1-2, the CDR3 gives the full variable domain: DTAVSQTPKYLVTQMGNDKSIKCEQNLGHDTMYWYKQDSKKFLKIMFSYNNKELIINETVPNRFSPKSPDKAHLNLHINSLELGDSAVYFCASSQATDRNYGYTFGSGTRLTVV.

The CDR3 protein is CATRFSPYEQYF. For the CDR3, the DNA is TGTGCCACACGATTTTCCCCCTACGAGCAGTACTTC. This sequence joins TRBV27 and TRBJ2-7; D gene unclear. The CDR3 totals 12 residues. CDR1 and CDR2 from the germline V gene are MNHEY and SMNVEV (reference sequence). V lost 10 bases, J lost 2 bases, and 12 bases lay in between.

The CDR3 region has the DNA TGTGCCAGCAGCCACTTAAGCAGCACAGATACGCAGTATTTT. It encodes CASSHLSSTDTQYF. The rearrangement uses TRBV6-5 and TRBJ2-3; D gene unclear. The CDR3 has 14 amino acids. Per the germline V gene, CDR1 is MNHEY and CDR2 is SVGAGI. Trimming took off 6 bases at V and 0 bases at J, with 10 bases between the two ends.

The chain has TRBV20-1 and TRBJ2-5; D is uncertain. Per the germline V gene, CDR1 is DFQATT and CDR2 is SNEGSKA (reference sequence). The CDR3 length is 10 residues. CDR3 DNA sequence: TGCAGGCCACGGCAAGAGACCCAGTACTTC. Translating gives CRPRQETQYF.

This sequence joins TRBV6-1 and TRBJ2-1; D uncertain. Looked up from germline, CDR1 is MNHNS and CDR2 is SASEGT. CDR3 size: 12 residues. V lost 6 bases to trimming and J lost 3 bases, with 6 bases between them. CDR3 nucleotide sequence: TGTGCCAGCAGCCTCTTCTACAATGAGCAGTTCTTC. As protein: CASSLFYNEQFF.

CDR3 protein: CASSLGQNYEQYF. The CDR3 DNA is TGTGCCAGCAGCTTGGGACAGAACTACGAGCAGTACTTC. This chain connects TRBV13 to TRBJ2-7, with TRBD1 matching over 7 bases. The CDR3 has 13 residues. Looked up from germline, CDR1 is PRHDT and CDR2 is FYEKMQ (reference sequence). V shed 3 bases and J 3 bases; nucleotides not matched to a gene: 2.

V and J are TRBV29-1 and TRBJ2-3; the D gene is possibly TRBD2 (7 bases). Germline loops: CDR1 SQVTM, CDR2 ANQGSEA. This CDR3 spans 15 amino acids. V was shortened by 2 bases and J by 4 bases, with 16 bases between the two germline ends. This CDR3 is CSVESNTGGPDTQYF. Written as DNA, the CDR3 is TGCAGCGTTGAAAGTAATACGGGGGGCCCAGATACGCAGTATTTT.

CDR3 sequence (DNA): TGTGCCAGCAGCCGGACAGTGAACACTGAAGCTTTCTTT. It is translated as CASSRTVNTEAFF. The chain recombines TRBV14 with TRBJ1-1; weak D call: TRBD1 (6 bases). CDR3 length: 13 amino acids. Germline CDR1 is SGHDN and CDR2 is FVKESK. V was cut by 4 bases and J by 0 bases, with 6 bases left in between.